The present TCR beta chain was sequenced within a study of identical twins. General observations from the study: Memory repertoires lacked the insertion deficit that abundant cord blood beta clonotypes showed.

In every case, the donor was a healthy Caucasian. This clonotype was found many times. Its antigen remains unidentified. Germline V gene sequence: CDR1 SGHRS, CDR2 YFSETQ. V dropped 1 base and J dropped 4; count of bases not matched to a gene: 10. The CDR3 spans 16 residues. A universal primer site was created by template switching, with the cDNA bearing unique molecular identifiers. A single record per CDR3 protein comes from TCRdb applying MiXCR to the 5' RACE reads. Of roughly 240,000 distinct CDR3 sequences in the sample, roughly 7% are singletons; the top ten hold 3.5% to 4%. The data were also submitted as part of a second study, on yellow fever vaccine responses in identical twins.

The rearrangement joins TRBV5-1 to TRBJ1-1, with 7 positions matching TRBD1. Sequenced: memory (CD45RO+) T cells sorted from blood. This clonotype was obtained from a woman aged 18-29 years in good health. CDR3 sequence reads: CASSLTGEKRGTEAFF. In nucleotides, the CDR3 is TGCGCCAGCAGCTTGACAGGGGAGAAGAGGGGCACTGAAGCTTTCTTT.